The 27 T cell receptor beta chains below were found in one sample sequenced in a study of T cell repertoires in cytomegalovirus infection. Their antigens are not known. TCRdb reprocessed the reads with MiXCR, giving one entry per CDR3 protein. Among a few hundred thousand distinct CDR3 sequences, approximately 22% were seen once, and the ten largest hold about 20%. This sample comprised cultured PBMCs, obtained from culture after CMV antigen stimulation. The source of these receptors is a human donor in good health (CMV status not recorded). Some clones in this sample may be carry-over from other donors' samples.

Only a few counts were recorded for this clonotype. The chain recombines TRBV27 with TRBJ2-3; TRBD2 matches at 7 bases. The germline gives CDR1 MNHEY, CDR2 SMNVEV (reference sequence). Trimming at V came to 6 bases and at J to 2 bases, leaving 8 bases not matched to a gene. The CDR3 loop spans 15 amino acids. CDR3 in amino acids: CASSDSGVITDTQYF. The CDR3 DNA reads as TGTGCCAGCAGCGACAGCGGGGTGATCACAGATACGCAGTATTTT.

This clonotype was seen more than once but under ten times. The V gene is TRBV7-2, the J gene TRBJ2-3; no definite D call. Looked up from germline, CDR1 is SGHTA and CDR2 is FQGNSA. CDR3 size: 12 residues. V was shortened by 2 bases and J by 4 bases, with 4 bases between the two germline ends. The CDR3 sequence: CASSLISDTQYF. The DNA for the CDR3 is TGTGCCAGCAGCTTAATTTCAGATACGCAGTATTTT.

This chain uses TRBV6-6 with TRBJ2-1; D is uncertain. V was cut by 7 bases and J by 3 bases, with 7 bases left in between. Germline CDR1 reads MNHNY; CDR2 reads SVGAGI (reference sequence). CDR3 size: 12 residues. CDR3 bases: TGTGCCAGCAACTCTGGCTACAATGAGCAGTTCTTC. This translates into CASNSGYNEQFF.

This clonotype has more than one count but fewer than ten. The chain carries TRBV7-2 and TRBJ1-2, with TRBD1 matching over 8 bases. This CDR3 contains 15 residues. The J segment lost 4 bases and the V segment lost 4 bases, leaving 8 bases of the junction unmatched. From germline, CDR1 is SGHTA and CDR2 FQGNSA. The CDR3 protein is CASSYGQGGPYGYTF. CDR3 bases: TGTGCCAGCAGCTACGGACAGGGAGGTCCCTATGGCTACACCTTC.

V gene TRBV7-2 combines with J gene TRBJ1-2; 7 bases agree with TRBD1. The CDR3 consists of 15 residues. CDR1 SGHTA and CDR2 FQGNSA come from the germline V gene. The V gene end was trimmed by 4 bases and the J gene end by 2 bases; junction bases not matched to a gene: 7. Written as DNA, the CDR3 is TGTGCCAGCAGCTATGCACAGGGGCTGAACTATGGCTACACCTTC. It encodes CASSYAQGLNYGYTF. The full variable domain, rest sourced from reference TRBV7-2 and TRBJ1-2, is GAGVSQSPSNKVTEKGKDVELRCDPISGHTALYWYRQSLGQGLEFLIYFQGNSAPDKSGLPSDRFSAERTGGSVSTLTIQRTQQEDSAVYLCASSYAQGLNYGYTFGSGTRLTVV.

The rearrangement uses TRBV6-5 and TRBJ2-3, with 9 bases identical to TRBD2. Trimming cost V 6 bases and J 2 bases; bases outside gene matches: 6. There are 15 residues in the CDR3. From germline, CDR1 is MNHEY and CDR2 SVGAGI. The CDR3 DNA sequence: TGTGCCAGCAGGGCGAGCGGGAGGCCCACAGATACGCAGTATTTT. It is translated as CASRASGRPTDTQYF.

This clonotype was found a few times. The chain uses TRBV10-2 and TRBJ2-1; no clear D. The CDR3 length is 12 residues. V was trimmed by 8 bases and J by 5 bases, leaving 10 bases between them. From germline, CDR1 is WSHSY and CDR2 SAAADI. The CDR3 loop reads CASGPRDNEQFF. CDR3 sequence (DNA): TGCGCCAGCGGCCCTAGGGACAATGAGCAGTTCTTC.

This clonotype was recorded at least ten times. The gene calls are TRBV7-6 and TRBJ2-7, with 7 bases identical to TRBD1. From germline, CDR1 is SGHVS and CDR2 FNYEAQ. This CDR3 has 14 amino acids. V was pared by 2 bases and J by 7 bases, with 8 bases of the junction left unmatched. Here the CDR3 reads CASSLNQGEREQYF. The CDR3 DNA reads TGTGCCAGCAGCTTAAATCAGGGGGAACGGGAGCAGTACTTC.

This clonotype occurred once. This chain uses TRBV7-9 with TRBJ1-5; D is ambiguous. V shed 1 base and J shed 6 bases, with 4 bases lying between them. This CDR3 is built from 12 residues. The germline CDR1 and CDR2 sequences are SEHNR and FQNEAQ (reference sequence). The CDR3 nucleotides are TGTGCCAGCAGCTTAGAGAGTCAGCCCCAGCATTTT. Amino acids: CASSLESQPQHF.

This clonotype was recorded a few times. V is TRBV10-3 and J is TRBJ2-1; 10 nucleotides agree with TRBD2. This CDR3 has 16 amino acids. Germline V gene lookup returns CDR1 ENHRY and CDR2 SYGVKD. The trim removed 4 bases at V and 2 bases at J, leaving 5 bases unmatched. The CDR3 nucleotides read TGTGCCATCAGTGCAGCGGGAGGGCCCCCCTACAATGAGCAGTTCTTC. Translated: CAISAAGGPPYNEQFF.

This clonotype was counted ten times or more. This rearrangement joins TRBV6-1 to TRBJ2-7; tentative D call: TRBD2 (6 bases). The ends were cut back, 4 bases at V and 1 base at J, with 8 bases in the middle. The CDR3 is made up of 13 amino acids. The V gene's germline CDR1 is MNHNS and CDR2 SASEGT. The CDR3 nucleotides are TGTGCCAGCAGTGTAGCGGATTCCTACGAGCAGTACGTC. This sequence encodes CASSVADSYEQYV.

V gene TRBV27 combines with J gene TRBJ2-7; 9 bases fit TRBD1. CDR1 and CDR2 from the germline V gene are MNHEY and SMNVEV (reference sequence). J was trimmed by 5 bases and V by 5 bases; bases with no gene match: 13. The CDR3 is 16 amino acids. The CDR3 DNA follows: TGTGCCAGCAGTGAAAGGACAGGGGTCTTATCTGACGAGCAGTACTTC. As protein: CASSERTGVLSDEQYF.

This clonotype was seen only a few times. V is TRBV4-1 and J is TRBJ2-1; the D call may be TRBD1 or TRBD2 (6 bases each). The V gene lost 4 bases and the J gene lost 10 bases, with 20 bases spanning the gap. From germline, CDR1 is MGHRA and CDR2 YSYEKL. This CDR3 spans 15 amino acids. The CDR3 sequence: CASSLGALGGTEQFF. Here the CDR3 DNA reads TGCGCCAGCAGCCTCGGAGCCTTAGGGGGGACAGAGCAGTTCTTC.

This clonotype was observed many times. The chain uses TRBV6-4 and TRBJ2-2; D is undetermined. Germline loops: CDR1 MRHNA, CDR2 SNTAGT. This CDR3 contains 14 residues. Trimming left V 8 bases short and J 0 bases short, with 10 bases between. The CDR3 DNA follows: TGTGCCAGCCGGCTACACGCGAACACCGGGGAGCTGTTTTTT. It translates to CASRLHANTGELFF.

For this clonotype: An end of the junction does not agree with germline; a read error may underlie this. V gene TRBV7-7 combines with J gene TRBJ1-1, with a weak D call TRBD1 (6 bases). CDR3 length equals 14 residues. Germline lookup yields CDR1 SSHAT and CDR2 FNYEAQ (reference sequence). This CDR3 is CASSCKGVNTEAFF. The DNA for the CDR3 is TGTGCTAGCAGCTGTAAGGGGGTGAACACTGAAGCTTTCTTT.

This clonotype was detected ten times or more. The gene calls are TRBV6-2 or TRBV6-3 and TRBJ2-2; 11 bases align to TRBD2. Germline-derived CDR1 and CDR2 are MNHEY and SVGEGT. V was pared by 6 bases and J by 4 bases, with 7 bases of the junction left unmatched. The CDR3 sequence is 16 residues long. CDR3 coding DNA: TGTGCCAGCAGACCTCACACTAGCGGGAGCACCGGGGAGCTGTTTTTT. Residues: CASRPHTSGSTGELFF.

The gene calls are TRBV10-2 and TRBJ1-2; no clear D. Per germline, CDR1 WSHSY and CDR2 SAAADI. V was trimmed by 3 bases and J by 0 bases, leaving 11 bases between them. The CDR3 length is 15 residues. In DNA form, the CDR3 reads TGCGCCAGCAGTGAACGGGTTTGGGCTAACTATGGCTACACCTTC. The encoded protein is CASSERVWANYGYTF.

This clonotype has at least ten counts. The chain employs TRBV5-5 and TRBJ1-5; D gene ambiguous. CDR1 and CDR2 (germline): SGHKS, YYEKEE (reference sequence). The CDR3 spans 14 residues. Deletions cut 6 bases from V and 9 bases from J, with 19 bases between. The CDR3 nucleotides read TGTGCCAGCACCCCGGATGGAGCCCAGAGGCCCCAGCATTTT. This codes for CASTPDGAQRPQHF.

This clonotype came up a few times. The CDR3 region has the DNA TGCAGTGCCAGGTGGACTAGCGGAGAGACCCAGTACTTC. It yields the protein CSARWTSGETQYF. V gene TRBV20-1 combines with J gene TRBJ2-5, with 10 bases that match TRBD2. The length of the CDR3 is 13 residues. In germline, CDR1 is DFQATT, CDR2 SNEGSKA (reference sequence). The ends lost 6 bases at V and 4 bases at J; junction bases unmatched: 5.

The CDR3 DNA follows: TGTGCCAGCAGCTCCGGACGGAGTCCGAACACCGGGGAGCTGTTTTTT. Protein: CASSSGRSPNTGELFF. The chain carries TRBV7-2 and TRBJ2-2; D remains unclear. This CDR3 has 16 amino acids. The germline gives CDR1 SGHTA, CDR2 FQGNSA. With 4 bases removed from V and 0 bases from J, the gap between germline ends came to 12 bases. Drawing the rest from reference TRBV7-2 and TRBJ2-2, the complete variable domain is GAGVSQSPSNKVTEKGKDVELRCDPISGHTALYWYRQSLGQGLEFLIYFQGNSAPDKSGLPSDRFSAERTGGSVSTLTIQRTQQEDSAVYLCASSSGRSPNTGELFFGEGSRLTVL.

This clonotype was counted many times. CDR3 sequence (DNA): TGTGCCAGCAGTCGGGACACCAGACTCTACGAGCAGTACTTC. Residues: CASSRDTRLYEQYF. The chain combines TRBV6-6 with TRBJ2-7; TRBD1 is a possible D gene (6 bases). Per germline, CDR1 MNHNY and CDR2 SVGAGI (reference sequence). The CDR3 consists of 14 residues. The V and J ends lost 5 bases and 3 bases respectively, with 14 bases between them.

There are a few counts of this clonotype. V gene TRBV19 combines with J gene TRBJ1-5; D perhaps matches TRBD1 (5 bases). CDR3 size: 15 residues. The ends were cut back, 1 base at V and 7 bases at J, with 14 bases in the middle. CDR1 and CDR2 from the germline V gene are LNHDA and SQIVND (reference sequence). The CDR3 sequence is CASSIVRDPKQPQHF. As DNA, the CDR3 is TGTGCCAGTAGTATAGTCCGGGACCCCAAGCAGCCCCAGCATTTT.

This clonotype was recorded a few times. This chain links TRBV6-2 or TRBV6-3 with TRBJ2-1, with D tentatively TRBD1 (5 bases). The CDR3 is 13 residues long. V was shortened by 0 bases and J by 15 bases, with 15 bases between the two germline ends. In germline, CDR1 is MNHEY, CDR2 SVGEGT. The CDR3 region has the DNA TGTGCCAGCAGTTACTCGGTCCTCCCAGGGCGGTTCTTC. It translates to CASSYSVLPGRFF.

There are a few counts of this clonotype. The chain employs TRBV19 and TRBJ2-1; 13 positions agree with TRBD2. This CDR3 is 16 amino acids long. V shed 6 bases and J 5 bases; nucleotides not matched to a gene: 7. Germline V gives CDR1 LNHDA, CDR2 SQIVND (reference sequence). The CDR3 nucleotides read TGTGCCAGTAGGTCAACGGGGACTAGCGGGGACAATGAGCAGTTCTTC. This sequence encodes CASRSTGTSGDNEQFF.

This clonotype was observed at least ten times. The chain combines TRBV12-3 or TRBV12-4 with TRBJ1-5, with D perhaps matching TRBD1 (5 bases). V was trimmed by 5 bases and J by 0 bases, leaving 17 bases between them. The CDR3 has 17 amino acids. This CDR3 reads CASSPGTRDLSNQPQHF. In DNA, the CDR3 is TGTGCCAGCAGTCCCGGGACGCGTGATCTTAGCAATCAGCCCCAGCATTTT.

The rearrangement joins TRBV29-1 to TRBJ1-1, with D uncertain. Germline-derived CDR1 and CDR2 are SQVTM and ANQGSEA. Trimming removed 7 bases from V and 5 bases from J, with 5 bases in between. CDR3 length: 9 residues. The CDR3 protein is CSGGTEAFF. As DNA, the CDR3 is TGCAGCGGGGGTACTGAAGCTTTCTTT.

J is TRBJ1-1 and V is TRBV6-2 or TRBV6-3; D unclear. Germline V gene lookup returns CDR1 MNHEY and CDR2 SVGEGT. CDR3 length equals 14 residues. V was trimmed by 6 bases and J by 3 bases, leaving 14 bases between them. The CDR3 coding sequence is TGTGCCAGCAGACTCAGGAGGCAGCACACTGAAGCTTTCTTT. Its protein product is CASRLRRQHTEAFF.